Below are 20 T cell receptor beta chains sequenced from a single sample in a study of cytomegalovirus exposure and HLA in healthy donors. Profiling relied on immunoSEQ multiplex PCR, and the TCRdb table lists in-frame clones only, not all of them. The table records 200,000 to 250,000 clones, roughly nine tenths of them present only once. Material: PBMCs. All receptors come from a man younger than 35 in good health and CMV-seropositive.

The rearrangement joins TRBV7-6 to TRBJ2-1; the match to TRBD2 covers 14 bases. CDR3 size: 18 residues. J was trimmed by 0 bases and V by 5 bases; bases with no gene match: 6. Germline lookup yields CDR1 SGHVS and CDR2 FNYEAQ. This CDR3 reads CASSPGTSGSGSYNEQFF. In DNA form, the CDR3 reads TGTGCCAGCAGCCCCGGGACTAGCGGGAGTGGCTCCTACAATGAGCAGTTCTTC. Combining the CDR3 with reference TRBV7-6 and TRBJ2-1 gives the whole variable domain GAGVSQSPRYKVTKRGQDVALRCDPISGHVSLYWYRQALGQGPEFLTYFNYEAQQDKSGLPNDRFSAERPEGSISTLTIQRTEQRDSAMYRCASSPGTSGSGSYNEQFFGPGTRLTVL.

The rearrangement joins TRBV28 to TRBJ1-1; D possibly corresponds to TRBD1 (5 bases). CDR1 MDHEN and CDR2 SYDVKM come from the germline V gene. The germline V and J ends were trimmed by 4 bases and 1 base, with 10 bases remaining between them. This CDR3 is built from 14 residues. In DNA form, the CDR3 reads TGTGCCAGCAGTTACCTCAGGGCGAACACTGAAGCTTTCTTT. It codes for CASSYLRANTEAFF.

This clone has only one observation. The chain employs TRBV15 and TRBJ2-3, with a tentative D call TRBD2 (8 bases). Trimming stripped 8 bases from V and 3 bases from J, with 27 bases between. Per the germline V gene, CDR1 is LNHNV and CDR2 is YYDKDF (reference sequence). This CDR3 is built from 18 residues. This CDR3 is CATQGGRIAGRSTDTQYF. CDR3 sequence (DNA): TGTGCCACCCAAGGGGGCAGGATAGCGGGACGCTCGACAGATACGCAGTATTTT.

The genes are TRBV28 and TRBJ2-7, with 7 positions matching TRBD1. V was clipped by 4 bases and J by 0 bases; unmatched bases: 3. The CDR3 extends over 14 amino acids. Per the germline V gene, CDR1 is MDHEN and CDR2 is SYDVKM. DNA of the CDR3: TGTGCCAGCAGTTGGGACAGCATCTCCTACGAGCAGTACTTC. Its translation is CASSWDSISYEQYF.

In its sample, this clone was seen a few times. This sequence joins TRBV7-9 and TRBJ1-5, with D perhaps TRBD1 (5 bases). V was pared by 1 base and J by 7 bases, with 14 bases between. Germline-derived CDR1 and CDR2 are SEHNR and FQNEAQ (reference sequence). The length of the CDR3 is 15 residues. The CDR3 here is CASSLDGGFGQPQHF. The CDR3 nucleotides are TGTGCCAGCAGCTTAGACGGGGGGTTTGGGCAGCCCCAGCATTTT.

In the case of this clone: One end of the junction fails to match germline, which may point to a read error. J is TRBJ2-1 and V is TRBV11-2, with 9 bases aligning to TRBD1. Germline V lookup: CDR1 SGHAT, CDR2 FQNNGV. The length of the CDR3 is 15 residues. The CDR3 DNA reads as TGTGCCAGCAGCTTAGTCGCGGACAGGGGAGATCTTCACGTCTTC. Protein product: CASSLVADRGDLHVF. The full variable domain, in which reference TRBV11-2 and TRBJ2-1 provide the parts outside the CDR3, is EAGVAQSPRYKIIEKRQSVAFWCNPISGHATLYWYQQILGQGPKLLIQFQNNGVVDDSQLPKDRFSAERLKGVDSTLKIQPAKLEDSAVYLCASSLVADRGDLHVFGPGTRLTVL.

In nucleotides, the CDR3 is TGTGCCAGCAGTGAGGGCTCCCCGGCCGGGTACGAGCAGTACTTC. It translates to CASSEGSPAGYEQYF. This rearrangement joins TRBV2 to TRBJ2-7; D unresolved. V was trimmed by 3 bases and J by 4 bases, leaving 16 bases between them. Germline loops: CDR1 SNHLY, CDR2 FYNNEI. The CDR3 runs to 15 residues.

This CDR3 reads CASSLGASGLSYEQYF. CDR3 DNA sequence: TGTGCCAGCAGCTTAGGGGCTAGCGGGCTTTCCTACGAGCAGTACTTC. The chain recombines TRBV7-9 with TRBJ2-7; 8 bases agree with TRBD2. This CDR3 region has 16 residues. Germline lookup yields CDR1 SEHNR and CDR2 FQNEAQ (reference sequence). The trim removed 1 base at V and 1 base at J, leaving 6 bases unmatched.

This clone came up once. The V call is TRBV20-1, the J call TRBJ2-1, with a tentative D call TRBD2 (6 bases). V lost 3 bases and J lost 6, with 6 bases in between. This CDR3 is built from 11 residues. Germline V lookup: CDR1 DFQATT, CDR2 SNEGSKA (reference sequence). The CDR3 bases are TGCAGTGCTAGCGGGAGCAATGAGCAGTTCTTC. Translated: CSASGSNEQFF.

The chain is built from TRBV18 and TRBJ1-2; D is ambiguous. The CDR3 has 13 residues. The germline gives CDR1 KGHSH, CDR2 LQKENI. Trimming removed 3 bases from V and 7 bases from J, with 12 bases in between. The CDR3 nucleotides read TGTGCCAGCTCACCGGACGGAAACGGTGGCTACACCTTC. It encodes CASSPDGNGGYTF. The variable domain in full, with the rest retrieved from reference TRBV18 and TRBJ1-2, is NAGVMQNPRHLVRRRGQEARLRCSPMKGHSHVYWYRQLPEEGLKFMVYLQKENIIDESGMPKERFSAEFPKEGPSILRIQQVVRGDSAAYFCASSPDGNGGYTFGSGTRLTVV.

The V and J genes are TRBV25-1 and TRBJ2-3; TRBD2 aligns across 8 bases. The germline V gene has CDR1 MGHDK and CDR2 SYGVNS. V was pared by 3 bases and J by 8 bases, with 7 bases of the junction left unmatched. The CDR3 extends over 14 amino acids. CDR3 nucleotides: TGTGCCAGCAGTGAGTTCCTAGCGGGCGGTACGCAGTATTTT. Translating gives CASSEFLAGGTQYF. Full variable domain (outside the CDR3, taken from reference TRBV25-1 and TRBJ2-3): EADIYQTPRYLVIGTGKKITLECSQTMGHDKMYWYQQDPGMELHLIHYSYGVNSTEKGDLSSESTVSRIRTEHFPLTLESARPSHTSQYLCASSEFLAGGTQYFGPGTRLTVL.

The J gene is TRBJ2-7, the V gene TRBV4-1, with D unclear. The CDR3 totals 14 residues. The germline V gene has CDR1 MGHRA and CDR2 YSYEKL. Trimming took 0 bases from V and 7 from J, leaving 13 bases between them. CDR3 sequence reads: CASSQDLSKGEQYF. For the CDR3, the DNA is TGCGCCAGCAGCCAAGATCTGTCGAAAGGAGAGCAGTACTTC.

The CDR3, as DNA: TGTGCCATCAGTACCACAGGGGCGGACACTGAAGCTTTCTTT. This gives the protein CAISTTGADTEAFF. J is TRBJ1-1 and V is TRBV10-3, with 7 bases identical to TRBD1. CDR1 and CDR2 from the germline V gene are ENHRY and SYGVKD. V lost 5 bases, J lost 3 bases, and 6 bases stayed unmatched. This CDR3 contains 14 residues.

V gene TRBV5-1 combines with J gene TRBJ2-7; TRBD1 matches 7 bases. Trimming removed 2 bases from V and 7 bases from J; junction bases left unmatched: 9. The CDR3 is 14 amino acids. Germline loops: CDR1 SGHRS, CDR2 YFSETQ. The CDR3 loop is CASSFTGVEWEQYF. In DNA, the CDR3 is TGCGCCAGCAGCTTTACAGGGGTTGAATGGGAGCAGTACTTC.

The V gene is TRBV4-1, the J gene TRBJ2-5; 7 bases are a match to TRBD2. The CDR3 is 15 residues long. Germline V gene lookup returns CDR1 MGHRA and CDR2 YSYEKL. The junction had 5 bases not matched to a gene; V was cut back by 4 bases and J by 0 bases. The CDR3 DNA follows: TGCGCCAGCAGCCCTGGGACTACAAACCAAGAGACCCAGTACTTC. Its translation is CASSPGTTNQETQYF.

In this sample, this clone turned up once. The chain combines TRBV27 with TRBJ2-3, with 12 bases fitting TRBD2. Germline lookup yields CDR1 MNHEY and CDR2 SMNVEV (reference sequence). The length of the CDR3 is 16 residues. V gave up 5 bases and J gave up 4 bases; unmatched junction bases: 7. CDR3 sequence: CASSPRLAGDPDTQYF. As DNA, the CDR3 is TGTGCCAGCAGTCCCCGACTAGCGGGAGATCCAGATACGCAGTATTTT.

The chain is built from TRBV5-5 and TRBJ1-1; the D is unclear. Germline CDR1 SGHKS, CDR2 YYEKEE (reference sequence). V lost 4 bases, J lost 6 bases, and 13 bases lay in between. The CDR3 covers 13 residues. Written as DNA, the CDR3 is TGTGCCAGCAGCCACTGGACGCGTGCTGAAGCTTTCTTT. It specifies CASSHWTRAEAFF. Looking up the rest from reference TRBV5-5 and TRBJ1-1 gives the full variable domain: DAGVTQSPTHLIKTRGQQVTLRCSPISGHKSVSWYQQVLGQGPQFIFQYYEKEERGRGNFPDRFSARQFPNYSSELNVNALLLGDSALYLCASSHWTRAEAFFGQGTRLTVV.

The chain uses TRBV5-1 and TRBJ2-1; 11 nucleotides line up with TRBD2. The CDR3 contains 15 residues. Germline V gives CDR1 SGHRS, CDR2 YFSETQ. V shed 3 bases and J 5 bases; nucleotides not matched to a gene: 4. CDR3 sequence (DNA): TGCGCCAGCAGCTCGTGGACTAGCGGGCACAATGAGCAGTTCTTC. Translating gives CASSSWTSGHNEQFF.

The chain has TRBV27 and TRBJ1-1, with D perhaps TRBD1 (5 bases). The length of the CDR3 is 14 residues. Trimming left V 7 bases short and J 3 bases short, with 15 bases between. Germline V gives CDR1 MNHEY, CDR2 SMNVEV (reference sequence). Written as DNA, the CDR3 is TGTGCCAGCAACAGAGGGGCTCGAGACACTGAAGCTTTCTTT. Residues: CASNRGARDTEAFF.

The V call is TRBV19, the J call TRBJ1-5, with D possibly being TRBD1 (5 bases). Germline CDR1 is LNHDA and CDR2 is SQIVND (reference sequence). Trimming took 3 bases from V and 3 from J, leaving 12 bases between them. The CDR3 loop spans 15 amino acids. This CDR3 is CASSIQGMDNQPQHF. CDR3 in DNA: TGTGCCAGTAGTATCCAGGGTATGGACAATCAGCCCCAGCATTTT.